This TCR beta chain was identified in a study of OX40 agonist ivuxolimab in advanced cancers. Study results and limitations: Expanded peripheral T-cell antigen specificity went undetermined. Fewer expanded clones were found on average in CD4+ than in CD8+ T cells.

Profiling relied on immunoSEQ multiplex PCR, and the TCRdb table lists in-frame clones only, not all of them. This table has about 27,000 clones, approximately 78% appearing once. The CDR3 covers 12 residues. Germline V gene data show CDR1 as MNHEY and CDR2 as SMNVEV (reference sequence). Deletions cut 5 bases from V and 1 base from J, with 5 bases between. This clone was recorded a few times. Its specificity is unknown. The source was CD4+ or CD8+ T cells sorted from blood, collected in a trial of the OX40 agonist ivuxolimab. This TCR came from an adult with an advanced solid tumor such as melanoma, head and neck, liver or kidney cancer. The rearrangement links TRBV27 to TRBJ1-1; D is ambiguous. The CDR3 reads CASSAENTEAFF. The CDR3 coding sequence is TGTGCCAGCAGTGCGGAGAACACTGAAGCTTTCTTT.